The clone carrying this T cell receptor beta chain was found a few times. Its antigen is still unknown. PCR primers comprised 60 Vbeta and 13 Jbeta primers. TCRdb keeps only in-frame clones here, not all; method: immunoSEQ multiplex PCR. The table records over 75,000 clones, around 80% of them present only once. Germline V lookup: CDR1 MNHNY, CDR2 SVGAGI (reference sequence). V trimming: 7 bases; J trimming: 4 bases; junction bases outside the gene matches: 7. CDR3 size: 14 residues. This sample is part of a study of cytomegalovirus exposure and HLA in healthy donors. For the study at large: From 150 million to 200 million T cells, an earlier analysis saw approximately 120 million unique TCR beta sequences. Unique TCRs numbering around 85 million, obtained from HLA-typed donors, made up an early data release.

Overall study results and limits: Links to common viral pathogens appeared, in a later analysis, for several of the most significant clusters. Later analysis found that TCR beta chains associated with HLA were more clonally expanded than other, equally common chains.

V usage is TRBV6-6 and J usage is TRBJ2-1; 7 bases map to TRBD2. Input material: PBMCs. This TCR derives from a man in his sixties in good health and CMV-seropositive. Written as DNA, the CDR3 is TGTGCCAGCACTTCCGGGGGGACTTACAATGAGCAGTTCTTC. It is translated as CASTSGGTYNEQFF.